The next 16 T cell receptor beta chains were all read from a single sample in a study of cytomegalovirus exposure and HLA in healthy donors. With 60 Vbeta and 13 Jbeta primers, the PCR was carried out. Some clones are missing from TCRdb's copy, which holds only in-frame ones; the method was immunoSEQ multiplex PCR. The data show about 130,000 clones, 8% to 11% seen once. The sequenced sample was PBMCs. Receptors were obtained from a woman aged 18-29 years in good health and CMV-seropositive.

This clone was counted between two and nine times. The DNA of the CDR3 is TGTGCCAGCAGCCAAGAGGGGGGGACTAGCGGCAATACGCAGTATTTT. Translation: CASSQEGGTSGNTQYF. The chain employs TRBV4-2 and TRBJ2-3; TRBD2 agrees at 11 bases. Germline V gene sequence: CDR1 LGHNA, CDR2 YNFKEQ. This CDR3 is built from 16 residues. V lost 0 bases, J lost 7 bases, and 6 bases stayed unmatched.

This clone was detected a few times. The V and J genes are TRBV5-6 and TRBJ2-5; 8 bases agree with TRBD1. Germline lookup yields CDR1 SGHDT and CDR2 YYEEEE. The ends lost 4 bases at V and 4 bases at J; junction bases unmatched: 12. The CDR3 length is 16 residues. In nucleotides, the CDR3 is TGTGCCAGCAGCCCTCTCCAGGGGGCGATTGGAGAGACCCAGTACTTC. Protein product: CASSPLQGAIGETQYF.

The chain is built from TRBV10-3 and TRBJ2-7; D is possibly TRBD2 (5 bases). CDR3 length: 15 amino acids. The germline gives CDR1 ENHRY, CDR2 SYGVKD. V was cut by 4 bases and J by 0 bases, with 13 bases left in between. CDR3 sequence (DNA): TGTGCCATCAGTGGAGGAGGTACCAGCTCCTACGAGCAGTACTTC. Its translation: CAISGGGTSSYEQYF.

In DNA form, the CDR3 reads TGTGCCAGCAGCACACCTCAGACAGGGAATAACTACGAGCAGTACTTC. This codes for CASSTPQTGNNYEQYF. The chain links TRBV7-9 to TRBJ2-7; 7 bases agree with TRBD1. Germline CDR1 is SEHNR and CDR2 is FQNEAQ (reference sequence). This CDR3 region has 16 residues. With V trimmed by 5 bases and J by 3 bases, 13 bases remained unmatched.

The J gene is TRBJ1-3, the V gene TRBV7-2, with D hard to call. V shed 5 bases and J shed 4 bases, with 12 bases lying between them. Germline V gene data show CDR1 as SGHTA and CDR2 as FQGNSA. This CDR3 has 14 residues. As DNA, the CDR3 is TGTGCCAGCAGCGAAGACACGGCAGGAAACACCATATATTTT. Translated: CASSEDTAGNTIYF.

This sequence joins TRBV28 and TRBJ2-7, with TRBD1 identical over 9 bases. The germline V gene encodes CDR1 MDHEN and CDR2 SYDVKM. With 8 bases clipped from V and 0 bases from J, the junction kept 8 bases outside the gene matches. The CDR3 runs 15 residues. The CDR3 loop is CASGEGQGFSYEQYF. The CDR3 coding sequence is TGTGCCAGCGGGGAGGGACAGGGCTTCTCCTACGAGCAGTACTTC.

This clone appeared a few times. The rearrangement joins TRBV6-1 to TRBJ2-1, with D possibly matching TRBD2 (6 bases). V was cut by 10 bases and J by 9 bases, with 19 bases left in between. The CDR3 extends over 13 amino acids. Germline assignment: CDR1 MNHNS and CDR2 SASEGT. CDR3 sequence: CAIRRDSWGEQFF. As DNA, the CDR3 is TGTGCCATTCGCCGGGACTCATGGGGTGAGCAGTTCTTC.

This clone turned up a few times. The chain links TRBV2 to TRBJ2-4; TRBD2 matches 7 bases. CDR1 and CDR2 from the germline V gene are SNHLY and FYNNEI. This CDR3 has 12 residues. V lost 8 bases to trimming and J lost 7 bases; unmatched junction nucleotides: 5. The chain's CDR3 is CASDPSGNIQYF. Written as DNA, the CDR3 is TGTGCCAGCGATCCTAGCGGTAACATTCAGTACTTC. Variable domain in full (rest from reference TRBV2 and TRBJ2-4): EPEVTQTPSHQVTQMGQEVILRCVPISNHLYFYWYRQILGQKVEFLVSFYNNEISEKSEIFDDQFSVERPDGSNFTLKIRSTKLEDSAMYFCASDPSGNIQYFGAGTRLSVL.

This rearrangement joins TRBV5-4 to TRBJ1-3; 8 bases agree with TRBD1. CDR1 is SGHNT and CDR2 is YYREEE in the germline V gene (reference sequence). The CDR3 extends over 15 amino acids. V trimming: 7 bases; J trimming: 2 bases; junction bases outside the gene matches: 8. DNA of the CDR3: TGTGCCAGCCACAGGGGGGACAGCGCTGGAAACACCATATATTTT. Its translation is CASHRGDSAGNTIYF.

The chain has TRBV30 and TRBJ1-4, with no clear D. Trimming removed 2 bases from V and 8 bases from J, with 9 bases in between. The CDR3 is 12 amino acids. Germline V CDR1 and CDR2: GTSNPN, SVGIG (reference sequence). CDR3 bases: TGTGCCTGGAGTCTTATGGCCGAAAAACTGTTTTTT. It translates to CAWSLMAEKLFF.

This clone was found a few times. V gene TRBV5-5 combines with J gene TRBJ2-7; possible D gene TRBD1, 5 bases. The CDR3 sequence is 13 residues long. Germline CDR1 SGHKS, CDR2 YYEKEE (reference sequence). V dropped 3 bases and J dropped 7 bases, with 14 bases sitting between them. The CDR3, as DNA: TGTGCCAGCAGCTGGACACCACGCTGGGAGCAGTACTTC. As protein: CASSWTPRWEQYF.

This clone has a handful of counts. The chain is built from TRBV6-5 and TRBJ1-1; the D gene is possibly TRBD1 (5 bases). The germline V and J ends were trimmed by 4 bases and 4 bases, with 13 bases remaining between them. Germline values: CDR1 MNHEY, CDR2 SVGAGI. The length of the CDR3 is 14 residues. This CDR3 reads CASSFQGLGTEAFF. Here the CDR3 DNA reads TGTGCCAGCAGTTTCCAGGGTCTTGGCACTGAAGCTTTCTTT.

This clone has just a few counts. The chain recombines TRBV6-5 with TRBJ2-5; 9 bases align to TRBD1. From germline, CDR1 is MNHEY and CDR2 SVGAGI. V lost 3 bases, J lost 4 bases, and 9 bases stayed unmatched. This CDR3 contains 16 residues. CDR3 DNA: TGTGCCAGCAGTTATGACAGGGGGGGTGGGGGAGAGACCCAGTACTTC. Protein: CASSYDRGGGGETQYF.

The chain recombines TRBV4-2 with TRBJ2-5; maybe TRBD1 (7 bases). The V end lost 3 bases, the J end lost 2 bases, and 10 bases lay between the germline ends. CDR1 and CDR2 from the germline V gene are LGHNA and YNFKEQ. The CDR3 has 14 amino acids. CDR3 sequence: CASSHPGGQETQYF. CDR3 DNA: TGTGCCAGCAGCCATCCAGGGGGGCAAGAGACCCAGTACTTC.

The sample holds a few counts of this clone. The gene calls are TRBV5-1 and TRBJ1-1; D is unresolved. The germline gives CDR1 SGHRS, CDR2 YFSETQ. CDR3 size: 14 residues. V lost 0 bases and J lost 2, with 8 bases in between. CDR3 amino acids: CASSLDRVNTEAFF. Here the CDR3 DNA reads TGCGCCAGCAGCTTGGACCGGGTTAACACTGAAGCTTTCTTT.

The chain employs TRBV19 and TRBJ1-5, with D uncertain. V lost 10 bases to trimming and J lost 4 bases, with 17 bases between them. Germline V gene data show CDR1 as LNHDA and CDR2 as SQIVND (reference sequence). The CDR3 runs 14 residues. Written as DNA, the CDR3 is TGTGCCACTTCAAACGGAGCCCCGAATCAGCCCCAGCATTTT. Protein product: CATSNGAPNQPQHF.